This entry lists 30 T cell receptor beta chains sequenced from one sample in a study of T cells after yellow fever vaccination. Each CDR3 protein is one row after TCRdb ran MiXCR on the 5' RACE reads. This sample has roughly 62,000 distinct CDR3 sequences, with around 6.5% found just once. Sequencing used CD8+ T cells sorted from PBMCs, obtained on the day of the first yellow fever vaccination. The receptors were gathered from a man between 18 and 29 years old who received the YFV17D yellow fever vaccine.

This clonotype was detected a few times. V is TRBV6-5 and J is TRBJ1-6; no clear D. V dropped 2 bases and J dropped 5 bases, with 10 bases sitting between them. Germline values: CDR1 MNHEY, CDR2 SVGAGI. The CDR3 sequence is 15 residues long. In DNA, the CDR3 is TGTGCCAGCAGTTACGGGCTGTTAAATAATTCACCCCTCCACTTT. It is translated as CASSYGLLNNSPLHF.

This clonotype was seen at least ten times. CDR3 sequence reads: CASSWGLAGGNEQFF. CDR3 nucleotide sequence: TGTGCCAGCAGCTGGGGACTAGCGGGGGGAAATGAGCAGTTCTTC. The rearrangement links TRBV7-2 to TRBJ2-1; 15 bases line up with TRBD2. J was trimmed by 7 bases and V by 4 bases; bases with no gene match: 2. Germline V gene lookup returns CDR1 SGHTA and CDR2 FQGNSA. CDR3 length equals 15 residues.

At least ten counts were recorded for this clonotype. This CDR3 reads CASSLNADTEAFF. The CDR3 bases are TGTGCCAGCAGTTTAAACGCGGACACTGAAGCTTTCTTT. This rearrangement joins TRBV12-3 or TRBV12-4 to TRBJ1-1; D is unresolved. The V gene lost 2 bases and the J gene lost 3 bases, with 7 bases spanning the gap. The CDR3 length is 13 residues.

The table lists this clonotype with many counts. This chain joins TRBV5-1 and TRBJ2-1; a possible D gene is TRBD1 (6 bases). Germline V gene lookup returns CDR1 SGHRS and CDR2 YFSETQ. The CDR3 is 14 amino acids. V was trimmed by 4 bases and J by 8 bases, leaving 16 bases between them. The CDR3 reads CASSADSPTDEQFF. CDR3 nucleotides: TGCGCCAGCAGCGCGGACAGTCCTACGGATGAGCAGTTCTTC.

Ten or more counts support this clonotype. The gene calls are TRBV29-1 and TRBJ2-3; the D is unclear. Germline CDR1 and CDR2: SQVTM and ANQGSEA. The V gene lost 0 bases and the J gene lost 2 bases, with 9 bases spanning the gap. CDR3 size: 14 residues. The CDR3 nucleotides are TGCAGCGTTGAAGATAGTGGGCCCACAGATACGCAGTATTTT. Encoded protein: CSVEDSGPTDTQYF.

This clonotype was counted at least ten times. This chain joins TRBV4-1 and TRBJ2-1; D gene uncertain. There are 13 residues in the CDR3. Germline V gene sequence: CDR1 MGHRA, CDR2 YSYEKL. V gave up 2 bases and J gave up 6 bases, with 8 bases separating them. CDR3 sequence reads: CASSQRYTNEQFF. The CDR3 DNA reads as TGCGCCAGCAGCCAAAGGTACACCAATGAGCAGTTCTTC.

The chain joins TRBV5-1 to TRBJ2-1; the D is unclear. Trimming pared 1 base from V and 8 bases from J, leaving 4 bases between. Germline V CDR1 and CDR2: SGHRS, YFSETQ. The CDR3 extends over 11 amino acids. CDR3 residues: CASSLSDEQFF. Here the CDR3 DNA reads TGCGCCAGCAGCTTGTCTGATGAGCAGTTCTTC.

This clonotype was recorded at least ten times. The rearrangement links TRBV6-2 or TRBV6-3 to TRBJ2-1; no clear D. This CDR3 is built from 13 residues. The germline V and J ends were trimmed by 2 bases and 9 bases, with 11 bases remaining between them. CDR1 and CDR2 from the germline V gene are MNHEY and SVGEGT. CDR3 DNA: TGTGCCAGCAGTTACATCGGGTTGCGTGAGCAGTTCTTC. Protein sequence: CASSYIGLREQFF.

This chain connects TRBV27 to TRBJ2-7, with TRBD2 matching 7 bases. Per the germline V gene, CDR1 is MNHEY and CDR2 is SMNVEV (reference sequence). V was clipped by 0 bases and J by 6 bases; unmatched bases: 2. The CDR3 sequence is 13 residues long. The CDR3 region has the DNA TGTGCCAGCAGTTTATCATCGGGAGGCGAGCAGTACTTC. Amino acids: CASSLSSGGEQYF.

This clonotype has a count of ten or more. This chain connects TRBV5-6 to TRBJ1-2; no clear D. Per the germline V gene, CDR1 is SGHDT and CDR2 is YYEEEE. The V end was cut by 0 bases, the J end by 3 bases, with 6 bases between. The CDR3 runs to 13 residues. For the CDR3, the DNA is TGTGCCAGCAGCTTGGTGGGGTACTATGGCTACACCTTC. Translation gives CASSLVGYYGYTF.

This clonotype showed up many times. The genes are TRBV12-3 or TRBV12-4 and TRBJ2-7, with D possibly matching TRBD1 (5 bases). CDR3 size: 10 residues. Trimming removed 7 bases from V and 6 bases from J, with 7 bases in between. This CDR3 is CASKGSEQYF. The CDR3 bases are TGTGCCAGCAAGGGGTCCGAGCAGTACTTC.

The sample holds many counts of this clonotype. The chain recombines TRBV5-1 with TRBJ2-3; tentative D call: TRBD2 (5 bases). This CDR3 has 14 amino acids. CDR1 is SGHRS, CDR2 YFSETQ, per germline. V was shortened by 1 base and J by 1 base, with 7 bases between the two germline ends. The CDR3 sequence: CASSLRGGTDTQYF. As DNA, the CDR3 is TGCGCCAGCAGCTTGCGGGGTGGCACAGATACGCAGTATTTT.

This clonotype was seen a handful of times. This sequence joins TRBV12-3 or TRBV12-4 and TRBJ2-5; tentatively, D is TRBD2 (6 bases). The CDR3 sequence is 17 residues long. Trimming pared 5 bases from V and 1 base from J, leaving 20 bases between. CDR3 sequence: CASSTRAAGKGQETQYF. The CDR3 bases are TGTGCCAGCAGTACTCGCGCGGCGGGGAAGGGCCAAGAGACCCAGTACTTC.

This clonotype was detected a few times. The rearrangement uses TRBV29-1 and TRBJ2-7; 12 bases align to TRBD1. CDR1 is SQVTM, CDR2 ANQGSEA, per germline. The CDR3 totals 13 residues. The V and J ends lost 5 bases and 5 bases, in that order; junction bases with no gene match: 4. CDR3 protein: CSVRDRGQHEQYF. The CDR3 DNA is TGCAGCGTTAGGGACAGGGGGCAGCACGAGCAGTACTTC.

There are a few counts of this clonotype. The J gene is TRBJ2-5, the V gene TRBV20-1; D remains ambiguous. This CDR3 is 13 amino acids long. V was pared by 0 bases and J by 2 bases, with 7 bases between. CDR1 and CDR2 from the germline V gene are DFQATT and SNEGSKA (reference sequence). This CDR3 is CSARDLQQETQYF. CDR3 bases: TGCAGTGCTAGAGATCTACAGCAAGAGACCCAGTACTTC.

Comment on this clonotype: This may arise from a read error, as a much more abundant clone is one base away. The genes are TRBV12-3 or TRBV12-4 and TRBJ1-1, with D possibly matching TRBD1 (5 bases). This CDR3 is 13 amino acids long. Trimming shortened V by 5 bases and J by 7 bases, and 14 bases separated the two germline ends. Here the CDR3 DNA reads TGTGCCAGCAGTCTCTCGGGGACGGGTGAAGCTTTCTTT. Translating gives CASSLSGTGEAFF.

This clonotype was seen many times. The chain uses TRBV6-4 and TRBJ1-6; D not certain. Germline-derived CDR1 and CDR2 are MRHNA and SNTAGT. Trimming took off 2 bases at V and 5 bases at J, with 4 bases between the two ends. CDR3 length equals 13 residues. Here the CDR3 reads CASSDRDNSPLHF. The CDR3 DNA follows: TGTGCCAGCAGTGACAGGGATAATTCACCCCTCCACTTT.

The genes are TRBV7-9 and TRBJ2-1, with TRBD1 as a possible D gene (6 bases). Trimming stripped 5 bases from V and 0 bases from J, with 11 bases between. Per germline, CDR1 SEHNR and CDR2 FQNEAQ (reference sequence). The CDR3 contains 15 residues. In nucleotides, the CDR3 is TGTGCCAGCAGCACCGGACAGAGCTCCTACAATGAGCAGTTCTTC. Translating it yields CASSTGQSSYNEQFF.

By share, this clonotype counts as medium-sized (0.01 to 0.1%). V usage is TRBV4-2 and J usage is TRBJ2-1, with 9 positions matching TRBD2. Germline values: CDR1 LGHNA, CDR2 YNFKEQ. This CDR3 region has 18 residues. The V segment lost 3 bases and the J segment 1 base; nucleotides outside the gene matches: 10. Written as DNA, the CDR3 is TGTGCCAGCAGCCAGGGGGCCGGGACTAGCCGATCCTACAATGAGCAGTTCTTC. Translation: CASSQGAGTSRSYNEQFF.

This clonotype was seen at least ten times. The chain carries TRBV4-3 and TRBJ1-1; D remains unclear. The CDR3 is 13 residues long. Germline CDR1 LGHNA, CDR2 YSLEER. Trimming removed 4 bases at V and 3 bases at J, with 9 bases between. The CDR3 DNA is TGCGCCAGCAGCCCGACCCCCGACACTGAAGCTTTCTTT. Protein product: CASSPTPDTEAFF.

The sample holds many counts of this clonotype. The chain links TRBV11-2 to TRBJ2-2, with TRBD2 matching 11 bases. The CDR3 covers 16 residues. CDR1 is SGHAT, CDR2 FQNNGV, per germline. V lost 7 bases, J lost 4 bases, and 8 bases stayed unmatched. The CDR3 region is CASTPIAGGLTGELFF. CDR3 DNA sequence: TGTGCCAGCACCCCGATAGCGGGGGGGCTCACCGGGGAGCTGTTTTTT.

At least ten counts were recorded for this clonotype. The CDR3 sequence is CASSQQQEGGSGANVLTF. The CDR3 nucleotides read TGCGCCAGCAGCCAACAGCAGGAGGGGGGCTCTGGGGCCAACGTCCTGACTTTC. The chain carries TRBV4-3 and TRBJ2-6; the D call may be TRBD1 or TRBD2 (6 bases each). Deletions cut 2 bases from V and 0 bases from J, with 14 bases between. Germline V gene lookup returns CDR1 LGHNA and CDR2 YSLEER. This CDR3 is 18 amino acids long.

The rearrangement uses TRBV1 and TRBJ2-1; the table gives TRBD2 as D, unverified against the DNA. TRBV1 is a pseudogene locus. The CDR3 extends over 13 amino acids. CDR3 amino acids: CTVNPKTSNEQFF. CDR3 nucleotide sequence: TGCACCGTCAACCCTAAGACTAGTAATGAGCAGTTCTTC.

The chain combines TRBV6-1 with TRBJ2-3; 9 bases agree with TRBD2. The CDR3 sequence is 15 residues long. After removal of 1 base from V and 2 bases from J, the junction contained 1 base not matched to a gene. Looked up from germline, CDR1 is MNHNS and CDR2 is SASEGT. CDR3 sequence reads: CASSEGGGATDTQYF. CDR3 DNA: TGTGCCAGCAGTGAAGGCGGGGGGGCCACAGATACGCAGTATTTT.

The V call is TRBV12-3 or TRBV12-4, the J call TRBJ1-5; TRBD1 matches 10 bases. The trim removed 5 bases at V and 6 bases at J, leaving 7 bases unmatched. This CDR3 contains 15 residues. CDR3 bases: TGTGCCAGCAGTGTTACCCGGACAGGGGGTCAGCCCCAGCATTTT. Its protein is CASSVTRTGGQPQHF.

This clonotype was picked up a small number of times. The CDR3 sequence is CSVGLAGGPTDTQYF. The CDR3 coding sequence is TGCAGCGTCGGACTAGCGGGGGGACCCACAGATACGCAGTATTTT. The gene calls are TRBV29-1 and TRBJ2-3; 14 bases are shared with TRBD2. The CDR3 totals 15 residues. The V gene's germline CDR1 is SQVTM and CDR2 ANQGSEA. V lost 6 bases to trimming and J lost 2 bases; unmatched junction nucleotides: 4.

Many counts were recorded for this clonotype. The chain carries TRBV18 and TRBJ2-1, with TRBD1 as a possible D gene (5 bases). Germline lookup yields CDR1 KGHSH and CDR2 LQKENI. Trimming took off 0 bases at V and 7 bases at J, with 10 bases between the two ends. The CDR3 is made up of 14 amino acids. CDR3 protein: CASSPPRQLNEQFF. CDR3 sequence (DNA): TGTGCCAGCTCACCACCCAGACAGCTAAATGAGCAGTTCTTC.

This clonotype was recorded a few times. The CDR3 is CASSLLAGFSTDTQYF. The CDR3 nucleotides are TGTGCCAGCAGTTTATTAGCGGGGTTTAGCACAGATACGCAGTATTTT. The rearrangement uses TRBV12-3 or TRBV12-4 and TRBJ2-3; TRBD2 matches at 8 bases. After removal of 2 bases from V and 0 bases from J, the junction contained 4 bases not matched to a gene. This CDR3 has 16 amino acids.

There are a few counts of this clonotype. The DNA of the CDR3 is TGTGCCAGCAGCTTAGAAGGGGATAATTCACCCCTCCACTTT. Translation gives CASSLEGDNSPLHF. The chain has TRBV7-9 and TRBJ1-6, with D perhaps matching TRBD1 (5 bases). The germline V gene encodes CDR1 SEHNR and CDR2 FQNEAQ (reference sequence). The CDR3 contains 14 residues. The ends were cut back, 1 base at V and 5 bases at J, with 6 bases in the middle.

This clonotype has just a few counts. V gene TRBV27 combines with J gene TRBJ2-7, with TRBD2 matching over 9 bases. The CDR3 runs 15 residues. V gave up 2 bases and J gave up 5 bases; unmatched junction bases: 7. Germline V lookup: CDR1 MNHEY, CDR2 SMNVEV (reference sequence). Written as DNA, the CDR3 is TGTGCCAGCAGTTTAGCTGCGGGGGGGCCCAACGAGCAGTACTTC. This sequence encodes CASSLAAGGPNEQYF.